This is a list of T cell receptor beta chains from one sample in a study of blood T cell repertoires in COVID-19. Libraries were prepared by immunoSEQ multiplex PCR; TCRdb keeps only in-frame clonotypes and omits some of them. The profile shows fewer than 300,000 clones, roughly nine tenths of them singletons. Material: peripheral blood. These receptors were taken from a woman younger than 45 with COVID-19, enrolled during active disease. Both conserved end residues are part of each CDR3. Each record gives: J gene, D gene, V gene, clone size, CDR3 DNA, CDR3 protein. A D gene is named only where the DNA matches it firmly. The size entry is marked missing in some rows and otherwise reads once, few, many or a size class.

J gene: TRBJ1-3
D gene: TRBD1
V gene: TRBV3-1/TRBV3-2
clone size: NA
CDR3 DNA: TGTGCCAGCAGCCCTCCAGGGGGCGCCTCCGGAAACACCATATATTTT
CDR3 protein: CASSPPGGASGNTIYF

J gene: TRBJ2-3
D gene: TRBD2
V gene: TRBV5-5
clone size: few
CDR3 DNA: TGTGCCAGCAGCTTGCGCGTAGCGGGAGGGCCGAATACGCAGTATTTT
CDR3 protein: CASSLRVAGGPNTQYF

J gene: TRBJ1-1
D gene: NA
V gene: TRBV6-6
clone size: NA
CDR3 DNA: TGTGCCGGTTCGGGGGACGGAATGGCTGAAGCTTTCTTT
CDR3 protein: CAGSGDGMAEAFF

J gene: TRBJ2-2
D gene: TRBD1
V gene: TRBV6-5
clone size: NA
CDR3 DNA: TGTGCCAGCAGTCCCCGGACAGGGGGGACCGGGGAGCTGTTTTTT
CDR3 protein: CASSPRTGGTGELFF

J gene: TRBJ1-4
D gene: NA
V gene: TRBV7-9
clone size: NA
CDR3 DNA: TGTGCCAGCAGCTTAGGGAGTGGGGGGACTAATGAAAAACTGTTTTTT
CDR3 protein: CASSLGSGGTNEKLFF

J gene: TRBJ1-3
D gene: NA
V gene: TRBV30
clone size: NA
CDR3 DNA: TGTGCCTGGAGTCTAGGCTCTGGAAACACCATATATTTT
CDR3 protein: CAWSLGSGNTIYF

J gene: TRBJ2-1
D gene: TRBD1
V gene: TRBV5-1
clone size: NA
CDR3 DNA: TGCGCCAGCAGCCTCACACCGGCGGGACAGGGGGCCTTCAATGAGCAGTTCTTC
CDR3 protein: CASSLTPAGQGAFNEQFF

J gene: TRBJ1-2
D gene: NA
V gene: TRBV12-3/TRBV12-4
clone size: NA
CDR3 DNA: TGTGCCAGCAGTTTAGACAGGGTCTATGGCTACACCTTC
CDR3 protein: CASSLDRVYGYTF

J gene: TRBJ1-4
D gene: NA
V gene: TRBV30
clone size: NA
CDR3 DNA: TGTGCCTGGAGTCCAGCGCCAGCTGGCGAAAAACTGTTTTTT
CDR3 protein: CAWSPAPAGEKLFF

J gene: TRBJ1-3
D gene: NA
V gene: TRBV28
clone size: NA
CDR3 DNA: TGTGCCAGCAGTTTCCCCCAGCCATTTGGGGGGAGTCCTGGAAACACCATATATTTT
CDR3 protein: CASSFPQPFGGSPGNTIYF

J gene: TRBJ1-1
D gene: NA
V gene: TRBV19
clone size: NA
CDR3 DNA: TGTGCCAGTAGCCCGCGTAGTATGAACACTGAAGCTTTCTTT
CDR3 protein: CASSPRSMNTEAFF

J gene: TRBJ1-5
D gene: NA
V gene: TRBV10-3
clone size: NA
CDR3 DNA: TGTGCCATCAGAGATACAGGGTACAATCAGCCCCAGCATTTT
CDR3 protein: CAIRDTGYNQPQHF

J gene: TRBJ2-6
D gene: TRBD1
V gene: TRBV18
clone size: NA
CDR3 DNA: TGTGCCAGCTCACCACGGGACAGGGAGGTCTCTGGGGCCAACGTCCTGACTTTC
CDR3 protein: CASSPRDREVSGANVLTF

J gene: TRBJ1-1
D gene: NA
V gene: TRBV30
clone size: once
CDR3 DNA: TGTGCCTGGAGCCAGGGGTGGGGGAACACTGAAGCTTTCTTT
CDR3 protein: CAWSQGWGNTEAFF

J gene: TRBJ1-1
D gene: NA
V gene: TRBV19
clone size: NA
CDR3 DNA: TGTGCCAGTAAAGAAAGGGGGGGTAGGGCCGACACTGAAGCTTTCTTT
CDR3 protein: CASKERGGRADTEAFF

J gene: TRBJ1-2
D gene: NA
V gene: TRBV19
clone size: NA
CDR3 DNA: TGTGCCCTCTGGGGGGGCCTTGGCTATGGCTACACCTTC
CDR3 protein: CALWGGLGYGYTF

J gene: TRBJ2-1
D gene: NA
V gene: TRBV29-1
clone size: NA
CDR3 DNA: TGCAGCGCAAAATGGAGCTTATACAATGAGCAGTTCTTC
CDR3 protein: CSAKWSLYNEQFF

J gene: TRBJ1-2
D gene: TRBD1
V gene: TRBV2
clone size: NA
CDR3 DNA: TGTGCCAGCAGGAAGGGGGCGGGAGGCTACACCTTC
CDR3 protein: CASRKGAGGYTF

J gene: TRBJ2-1
D gene: NA
V gene: TRBV9
clone size: NA
CDR3 DNA: TGTGCCAGCAGCCCGGCCAGGACATACAATGAGCAGTTCTTC
CDR3 protein: CASSPARTYNEQFF

J gene: TRBJ1-2
D gene: TRBD1
V gene: TRBV2
clone size: once
CDR3 DNA: TGTGCCAGCAGTGAGAGGACAGGGATTGGCTACACCTTC
CDR3 protein: CASSERTGIGYTF

J gene: TRBJ1-1
D gene: NA
V gene: TRBV5-1
clone size: NA
CDR3 DNA: TGCGCCAGCAGCTTGGTCCGGGAGAACACTGAAGCTTTCTTT
CDR3 protein: CASSLVRENTEAFF

J gene: TRBJ1-5
D gene: NA
V gene: TRBV27
clone size: NA
CDR3 DNA: TGTGCCAGCAGTTTATCGGGCTTGAATCAGCCCCAGCATTTT
CDR3 protein: CASSLSGLNQPQHF

J gene: TRBJ1-1
D gene: TRBD1
V gene: TRBV29-1
clone size: NA
CDR3 DNA: TGCAGCGCCGCACAGGGGGCGGCGAACACTGAAGCTTTCTTT
CDR3 protein: CSAAQGAANTEAFF

J gene: TRBJ1-2
D gene: TRBD1
V gene: TRBV28
clone size: NA
CDR3 DNA: TGTGCCAGCCTTCGGGACAGGGCTGGCTATGGCTACACCTTC
CDR3 protein: CASLRDRAGYGYTF

J gene: TRBJ1-2
D gene: NA
V gene: TRBV18
clone size: few
CDR3 DNA: TGTGCCAGCTCACCACCGGACTTGGCTAACTATGGCTACACCTTC
CDR3 protein: CASSPPDLANYGYTF

J gene: TRBJ2-7
D gene: NA
V gene: TRBV18
clone size: NA
CDR3 DNA: TGTGCCAGCTCCGGCGGGACGGGAGACGAGCAGTACTTC
CDR3 protein: CASSGGTGDEQYF

J gene: TRBJ2-1
D gene: TRBD2
V gene: TRBV7-9
clone size: NA
CDR3 DNA: TGTGCCAGCAGACAAGGGTCGGGACTAGCGGGAATAGGGGAGCAGTTCTTC
CDR3 protein: CASRQGSGLAGIGEQFF

J gene: TRBJ1-4
D gene: NA
V gene: TRBV2
clone size: NA
CDR3 DNA: TGTGCCAGCAGGGCGACAGGAGTCGAAAAACTGTTTTTT
CDR3 protein: CASRATGVEKLFF

J gene: TRBJ1-5
D gene: NA
V gene: TRBV2
clone size: NA
CDR3 DNA: TGTGCCAGCAGGAGGGTGGATCAGCCCCAGCATTTT
CDR3 protein: CASRRVDQPQHF

J gene: TRBJ1-2
D gene: TRBD1
V gene: TRBV19
clone size: once
CDR3 DNA: TGTGCCAGTAGTAACCCACAGGGGGCAACTAACTATGGCTACACCTTC
CDR3 protein: CASSNPQGATNYGYTF

J gene: TRBJ1-4
D gene: NA
V gene: TRBV19
clone size: NA
CDR3 DNA: TGTGCCAGTACCCGGGAGCTACCTAATGAAAAACTGTTTTTT
CDR3 protein: CASTRELPNEKLFF

J gene: TRBJ1-3
D gene: NA
V gene: TRBV2
clone size: NA
CDR3 DNA: TGTGCCAGCAGTGAAGGGCCCCCGGGGGGAAACACCATATATTTT
CDR3 protein: CASSEGPPGGNTIYF

J gene: TRBJ1-2
D gene: TRBD1
V gene: TRBV19
clone size: NA
CDR3 DNA: TGTGCCAGTAGTACCTTACAGGGGCTCCCTTGGGATGGCTACACCTTC
CDR3 protein: CASSTLQGLPWDGYTF

J gene: TRBJ1-3
D gene: NA
V gene: TRBV27
clone size: NA
CDR3 DNA: TGTGCCAGCAGTTTATCCAACAGGGCGGGAAACACCATATATTTT
CDR3 protein: CASSLSNRAGNTIYF

J gene: TRBJ1-1
D gene: TRBD1
V gene: TRBV29-1
clone size: NA
CDR3 DNA: TGCAGCGTTTTGGGACAGGGTGGGGTGGGTATCTTT
CDR3 protein: CSVLGQGGVGIF

J gene: TRBJ1-2
D gene: TRBD1
V gene: TRBV28
clone size: NA
CDR3 DNA: TGTGCCAGCAGTCCGCCGGGACAGACTTATGGCTACACCTTC
CDR3 protein: CASSPPGQTYGYTF

J gene: TRBJ1-2
D gene: NA
V gene: TRBV5-1
clone size: once
CDR3 DNA: TGCGCCAGCAGGGGCCGGGGATTGGGCTACACCTTC
CDR3 protein: CASRGRGLGYTF

J gene: TRBJ1-1
D gene: NA
V gene: TRBV18
clone size: NA
CDR3 DNA: TGTGCCAGCTCACCGGCGGGGGAATACACTGAAGCTTTCTTT
CDR3 protein: CASSPAGEYTEAFF

J gene: TRBJ2-7
D gene: TRBD1
V gene: TRBV18
clone size: NA
CDR3 DNA: TGTGCCAGCTCACCGGGACAGGGCCCCTACGAGCAGTACTTC
CDR3 protein: CASSPGQGPYEQYF

J gene: TRBJ2-1
D gene: NA
V gene: TRBV6-5
clone size: NA
CDR3 DNA: TGTGCCAGCACCCCTGGGCCCTACAATGAGCAGTTCTTC
CDR3 protein: CASTPGPYNEQFF

J gene: TRBJ2-3
D gene: TRBD2
V gene: TRBV11-2
clone size: NA
CDR3 DNA: TGTGCCAGCAGCTTAAGCGGGGGCACAGATACGCAGTATTTT
CDR3 protein: CASSLSGGTDTQYF

J gene: TRBJ1-2
D gene: NA
V gene: TRBV30
clone size: NA
CDR3 DNA: TGTGCCTGGAGTGTAACGGGAGGCTATGGCTACACCTTC
CDR3 protein: CAWSVTGGYGYTF

J gene: TRBJ2-7
D gene: TRBD1
V gene: TRBV6-1
clone size: NA
CDR3 DNA: TGTGCCAGCAGTGAAGCGCAGGGGGTCTACGAGCAGTACTTC
CDR3 protein: CASSEAQGVYEQYF